Shown below are 15 T cell receptor beta chains from a single sample sequenced in a study of Ad26.COV2.S vaccination and SARS-CoV-2 variants. Treatment reported: roughly 18 received Ad26.COV2.S at low or high dose, single or two shots; 5 received placebo; per-sample allocation not given. At day 63 after the first vaccine or placebo injection, samples were drawn. Clones were read by immunoSEQ multiplex PCR, and TCRdb kept only the in-frame ones, dropping some. Altogether about 400,000 clones are present, approximately 90% being singletons, with the ten largest covering about 3.6%. The material was peripheral blood, obtained in a trial of Ad26.COV2.S vaccine versus placebo. These receptors all stem from a person between 18 and 65 years old who received the Ad26.COV2.S COVID-19 vaccine or a placebo.

The rearrangement uses TRBV5-1 and TRBJ2-2; tentatively, D is TRBD2 (5 bases). Germline CDR1 SGHRS, CDR2 YFSETQ. The CDR3 runs to 13 residues. The ends were cut back, 0 bases at V and 10 bases at J, with 10 bases in the middle. CDR3 sequence (DNA): TGCGCCAGCAGCTTGGCAGAGGGCGAGGAGCTGTTTTTT. As protein: CASSLAEGEELFF.

This clone was seen only a few times. This chain uses TRBV7-2 with TRBJ2-2; unclear D gene. Germline CDR1 is SGHTA and CDR2 is FQGNSA. The germline V and J ends were trimmed by 2 bases and 4 bases, with 11 bases remaining between them. The CDR3 contains 15 residues. The DNA for the CDR3 is TGTGCCAGCAGCTTAACCCCAAGCTCCACCGGGGAGCTGTTTTTT. Protein sequence: CASSLTPSSTGELFF.

This CDR3 is CASSLDSNNEQFF. The CDR3 DNA sequence: TGTGCCAGCAGCTTAGATAGTAACAATGAGCAGTTCTTC. V is TRBV7-2 and J is TRBJ2-1; no clear D. The V gene lost 1 base and the J gene lost 5 bases, with 6 bases spanning the gap. CDR1 is SGHTA and CDR2 is FQGNSA in the germline V gene. The CDR3 spans 13 residues.

This clone was recorded once. The chain combines TRBV6-2 or TRBV6-3 with TRBJ1-2, with a weak D call TRBD1 (6 bases). Looked up from germline, CDR1 is MNHEY and CDR2 is SVGEGT. The CDR3 length is 12 residues. Trimming stripped 4 bases from V and 7 bases from J, with 10 bases between. The CDR3 spells CASSSRTVGYTF. The CDR3, as DNA: TGTGCCAGCAGTTCCCGGACAGTTGGCTACACCTTC.

The chain recombines TRBV6-6 with TRBJ1-2; no clear D. From germline, CDR1 is MNHNY and CDR2 SVGAGI (reference sequence). The CDR3 sequence is 12 residues long. V was shortened by 7 bases and J by 0 bases, with 6 bases between the two germline ends. This CDR3 reads CASTEANYGYTF. CDR3 in DNA: TGTGCCAGCACCGAAGCTAACTATGGCTACACCTTC.

The V call is TRBV5-4, the J call TRBJ2-5, with D perhaps matching TRBD2 (6 bases). Germline V gene sequence: CDR1 SGHNT, CDR2 YYREEE (reference sequence). The CDR3 spans 15 residues. Between the trimmed V and J ends, which lost 4 bases and 3 bases, there was a span of 16 bases. The CDR3 loop reads CASSLPLGGEETQYF. In DNA form, the CDR3 reads TGTGCCAGCAGCCTCCCCCTTGGCGGGGAAGAGACCCAGTACTTC.

This clone was detected a few times. The V gene is TRBV7-2, the J gene TRBJ1-1; D gene ambiguous. The germline CDR1 and CDR2 sequences are SGHTA and FQGNSA. V lost 5 bases, J lost 8 bases, and 15 bases lay in between. This CDR3 comprises 13 residues. The DNA of the CDR3 is TGTGCCAGCAGCATGTACGAGGGCGGAGAAGCTTTCTTT. Translated, it gives CASSMYEGGEAFF.

The chain is built from TRBV19 and TRBJ1-4, with D maybe TRBD1 (6 bases). Trimming took 4 bases from V and 6 from J, leaving 15 bases between them. CDR1 and CDR2 from the germline V gene are LNHDA and SQIVND (reference sequence). The CDR3 runs to 15 residues. The CDR3 coding sequence is TGTGCCAGTAGTACACAATCAGGGGTGGATGAAAAACTGTTTTTT. Protein product: CASSTQSGVDEKLFF.

The rearrangement joins TRBV5-1 to TRBJ2-5, with D unclear. Trimming cost V 2 bases and J 1 base, with 6 bases left between them. CDR1 SGHRS and CDR2 YFSETQ come from the germline V gene. This CDR3 comprises 13 residues. The CDR3 nucleotides are TGCGCCAGCAGCTTCGACACCCAAGAGACCCAGTACTTC. Protein sequence: CASSFDTQETQYF. Full variable domain (remainder filled in from reference TRBV5-1 and TRBJ2-5): KAGVTQTPRYLIKTRGQQVTLSCSPISGHRSVSWYQQTPGQGLQFLFEYFSETQRNKGNFPGRFSGRQFSNSRSEMNVSTLELGDSALYLCASSFDTQETQYFGPGTRLLVL.

The chain uses TRBV5-6 and TRBJ1-1, with D hard to call. Trimming cost V 4 bases and J 8 bases, with 15 bases left between them. The germline CDR1 and CDR2 sequences are SGHDT and YYEEEE. The CDR3 loop spans 13 amino acids. CDR3 region: CASSLPNSEEAFF. The DNA of the CDR3 is TGTGCCAGCAGCCTCCCTAATAGCGAGGAAGCTTTCTTT.

A few counts support this clone. The rearrangement joins TRBV2 to TRBJ2-3; TRBD1 aligns across 8 bases. The CDR3 extends over 17 amino acids. Trimming at V came to 8 bases and at J to 0 bases, leaving 13 bases not matched to a gene. Germline CDR1 reads SNHLY; CDR2 reads FYNNEI. The DNA for the CDR3 is TGTGCCAGCGCCGGGACAGGTCGTTTTCCTAGCACAGATACGCAGTATTTT. Translated: CASAGTGRFPSTDTQYF.

The chain recombines TRBV5-6 with TRBJ1-4; the match to TRBD1 covers 7 bases. CDR1 is SGHDT, CDR2 YYEEEE, per germline. This CDR3 region has 14 residues. V was pared by 7 bases and J by 2 bases, with 5 bases of the junction left unmatched. The CDR3 sequence is CASLFRGTNEKLFF. CDR3 DNA sequence: TGTGCCAGCCTCTTCAGGGGGACTAATGAAAAACTGTTTTTT. Together with reference TRBV5-6 and TRBJ1-4, the CDR3 gives the full variable domain: DAGVTQSPTHLIKTRGQQVTLRCSPKSGHDTVSWYQQALGQGPQFIFQYYEEEERQRGNFPDRFSGHQFPNYSSELNVNALLLGDSALYLCASLFRGTNEKLFFGSGTQLSVL.

In this sample, this clone turned up once. The same CDR3 also results from other DNA sequences found in this sample. The J gene is TRBJ1-1, the V gene TRBV2; D unclear. This CDR3 contains 11 residues. V lost 3 bases, J lost 7 bases, and 6 bases lay in between. Germline CDR1 reads SNHLY; CDR2 reads FYNNEI. The CDR3 DNA is TGTGCCAGCAGTGAGACGGTTGAAGCTTTCTTT. It is translated as CASSETVEAFF.

The chain joins TRBV10-3 to TRBJ1-2; 7 bases are a match to TRBD1. The CDR3 loop spans 15 amino acids. The germline V gene has CDR1 ENHRY and CDR2 SYGVKD. Germline trimming cut 6 bases from V and 0 bases from J; bases unmatched to any gene: 7. In nucleotides, the CDR3 is TGTGCCATCAGCCCGACAGGGCCTTCTAACTATGGCTACACCTTC. Translation: CAISPTGPSNYGYTF.

A single count supports this clone. The rearrangement links TRBV5-8 to TRBJ1-1; D perhaps matches TRBD1 (6 bases). Germline CDR1 is SGHTS and CDR2 is YDEGEE. The CDR3 loop spans 13 amino acids. The V end was cut by 5 bases, the J end by 5 bases, with 13 bases between. The CDR3 is CASRFNRVTEAFF. The CDR3 DNA reads TGTGCCAGCAGATTTAACAGGGTGACTGAAGCTTTCTTT.